Listed here is a single T cell receptor beta chain. Its antigen is not identified. This CDR3 has 13 residues. The germline CDR1 and CDR2 sequences are MNHEY and SVGAGI. V lost 7 bases and J 4 bases, leaving 11 bases between the germline ends. Only in-frame clones appear in the TCRdb table, and some are missing; sequencing was by immunoSEQ multiplex PCR. This table has roughly 85,000 clones, around nine tenths appearing once. It was second doses at about 4 or about 12 weeks that were pooled. This sample is part of a study of T cell responses to AZD1222 COVID-19 vaccine. Study-wide points: Donor demographics were predominantly white British with a female majority; clonal diversity may be underestimated. Spike was spanned by vaccine-associated CD4 TCRs, with dominance at 160-218 and 743-854.

The genes are TRBV6-5 and TRBJ1-5; D remains ambiguous. This sequence originates from an adult who received the AZD1222 COVID-19 vaccine. The source was peripheral blood, collected 28 days after the second AZD1222 dose. The DNA for the CDR3 is TGTGCCAGCACTCGAAGTCTGAATCAGCCCCAGCATTTT. Its translation: CASTRSLNQPQHF.